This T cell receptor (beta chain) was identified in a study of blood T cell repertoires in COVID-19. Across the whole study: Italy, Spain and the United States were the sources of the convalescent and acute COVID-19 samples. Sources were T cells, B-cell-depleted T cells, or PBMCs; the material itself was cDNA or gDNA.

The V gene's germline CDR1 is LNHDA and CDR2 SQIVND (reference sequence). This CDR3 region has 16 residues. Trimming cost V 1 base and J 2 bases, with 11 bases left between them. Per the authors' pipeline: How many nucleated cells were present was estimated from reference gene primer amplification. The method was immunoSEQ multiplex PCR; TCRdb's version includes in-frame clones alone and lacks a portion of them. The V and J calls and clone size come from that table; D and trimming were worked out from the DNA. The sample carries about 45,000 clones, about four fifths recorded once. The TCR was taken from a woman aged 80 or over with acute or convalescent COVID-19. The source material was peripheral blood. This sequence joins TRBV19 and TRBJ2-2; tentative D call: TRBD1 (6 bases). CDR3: CASSIVGGGNTGELFF. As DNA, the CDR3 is TGTGCCAGTAGTATAGTTGGGGGCGGTAACACCGGGGAGCTGTTTTTT.